Below, 8 T cell receptor beta chains from the same sample are listed, as sequenced in a study of control samples from healthy donors and cancer patients. Generated by immunoSEQ multiplex PCR, the TCRdb table keeps only in-frame clones and is missing some. The sample holds 55,000 to 80,000 clones, around 90% seen once. Sequenced material: PBMCs. These receptors all come from a man aged 55 to 70 with colorectal cancer.

This chain joins TRBV6-6 and TRBJ2-3, with D possibly matching TRBD1 (5 bases). Germline CDR1 and CDR2: MNHNY and SVGAGI (reference sequence). CDR3 length: 15 residues. Trimming took 8 bases from V and 3 from J, leaving 18 bases between them. The CDR3 region is CASAARQGITDTQYF. Here the CDR3 DNA reads TGTGCCAGCGCGGCCCGGCAGGGCATAACAGATACGCAGTATTTT.

The rearrangement joins TRBV12-3 or TRBV12-4 to TRBJ2-5; tentatively, D is TRBD2 (6 bases). The CDR3 runs to 13 residues. V lost 1 base and J 5 bases, leaving 8 bases between the germline ends. The CDR3 loop is CASSLVRGETQYF. The DNA of the CDR3 is TGTGCCAGCAGTTTAGTCCGGGGGGAGACCCAGTACTTC.

The chain has TRBV4-2 and TRBJ2-5; TRBD1 matches at 8 bases. The CDR3 consists of 15 residues. The ends lost 3 bases at V and 2 bases at J; junction bases unmatched: 5. The germline CDR1 and CDR2 sequences are LGHNA and YNFKEQ. The CDR3 coding sequence is TGTGCCAGCAGCCATAGACAGGGGACACAAGAGACCCAGTACTTC. Encoded protein: CASSHRQGTQETQYF.

V gene TRBV5-8 combines with J gene TRBJ2-7; 10 bases fit TRBD1. J gave up 6 bases and V 2 bases, and 8 bases lay outside the gene matches. The CDR3 runs 15 residues. The germline V gene encodes CDR1 SGHTS and CDR2 YDEGEE. The CDR3, as DNA: TGTGCCAGCAGCTTCCTCCCCGGGACAGGGGTCGAGCAGTACTTC. Translating it yields CASSFLPGTGVEQYF. The whole variable domain, remainder taken from reference TRBV5-8 and TRBJ2-7, is EAGVTQSPTHLIKTRGQQATLRCSPISGHTSVYWYQQALGLGLQFLLWYDEGEERNRGNFPPRFSGRQFPNYSSELNVNALELEDSALYLCASSFLPGTGVEQYFGPGTRLTVT.

About this clone itself: Germline is not matched at one junction end, which may reflect a read error. Different DNA sequences within this sample yield the same CDR3. The rearrangement uses TRBV6-5 and TRBJ1-2; D is perhaps TRBD1 (6 bases). Germline loops: CDR1 MNHEY, CDR2 SVGAGI. This CDR3 has 13 residues. The CDR3 coding sequence is TGTGCCAGCAGTACTCACAGGGACTATGGTTACACCTTC. Translated, it gives CASSTHRDYGYTF.

This chain links TRBV11-3 with TRBJ2-7; 7 nucleotides match TRBD1. This CDR3 is built from 14 residues. V lost 5 bases and J lost 0; bases outside the gene matches: 4. CDR1 SGHNT and CDR2 YENEEA come from the germline V gene. In nucleotides, the CDR3 is TGTGCCAGCAGCACTTGGGACAGCTCCTACGAGCAGTACTTC. The encoded protein is CASSTWDSSYEQYF.

The chain has TRBV18 and TRBJ2-5, with 7 bases matching TRBD2. The CDR3 has 12 residues. Trimming cost V 5 bases and J 5 bases; bases outside gene matches: 2. Germline V CDR1 and CDR2: KGHSH, LQKENI. For the CDR3, the DNA is TGTGCCAGCTCAGCCGGGGGGGAGACCCAGTACTTC. This codes for CASSAGGETQYF.

The V and J genes are TRBV7-2 and TRBJ1-5, with D maybe TRBD1 (5 bases). This CDR3 has 16 amino acids. The germline V and J ends were trimmed by 5 bases and 11 bases, with 25 bases remaining between them. The germline V gene has CDR1 SGHTA and CDR2 FQGNSA. CDR3 residues: CASSPHSGTGSGAQHF. CDR3 in DNA: TGTGCCAGCAGCCCCCATAGTGGGACGGGCTCAGGAGCCCAGCATTTT. Full variable domain (remainder filled in from reference TRBV7-2 and TRBJ1-5): GAGVSQSPSNKVTEKGKDVELRCDPISGHTALYWYRQSLGQGLEFLIYFQGNSAPDKSGLPSDRFSAERTGGSVSTLTIQRTQQEDSAVYLCASSPHSGTGSGAQHFGDGTRLSIL.